The clone carrying this T cell receptor beta chain was seen many times. Antigen specificity is unknown. Amplified material comprised TCR beta CDR3 regions derived from RNA transcripts. The first-round RT-PCR employed HTBI primers together with the Qiagen OneStep RT-PCR kit. A multiplex PCR was then performed as the second round. TCRdb passed the multiplex PCR reads through MiXCR, listing each CDR3 protein once. The sample holds about 590,000 distinct CDR3 sequences, just under 40% seen once. Clinical symptoms and serum thyroxine were used for diagnosis; TRAb, thyroid ultrasound and orbital computed tomography were also relied on. This sample is drawn from a study of Graves' ophthalmopathy and Graves' hyperthyroidism. Overall study context: Being free of ophthalmopathy for 18 months of follow-up defined stable hyperthyroidism. Overall study results and limits: The model flagged ophthalmopathy progression at 65% to 71% sensitivity and 72% to 80% specificity.

With V trimmed by 2 bases and J by 5 bases, 2 bases remained unmatched. Looked up from germline, CDR1 is PRHDT and CDR2 is FYEKMQ (reference sequence). The CDR3 runs to 14 residues. The source material was peripheral blood or thyroid tissue (not recorded which). This chain uses TRBV13 with TRBJ2-5, with TRBD1 matching over 10 bases. This TCR was sampled from an adult man with Graves' hyperthyroidism. The CDR3 coding sequence is TGTGCCAGCAGCTTACGACAGGGGGCTGAGACCCAGTACTTC. Its translation is CASSLRQGAETQYF.